This T cell receptor (beta chain) was identified during a study of blood T cell repertoires in COVID-19. Study at large: Whether acute or convalescent, the COVID-19 samples came from the United States, Italy and Spain. In each case, the material was cDNA or gDNA derived from T cells, B-cell-depleted T cells, or PBMCs.

In the authors' workflow: Quantification of nucleated cells was approximated via reference gene primer amplification. Libraries were prepared by immunoSEQ multiplex PCR; TCRdb keeps only in-frame clonotypes and omits some of them. That table gives V, J and clone size, and the DNA gave D and trimming. The sample shows about 300,000 clones, roughly nine tenths of them seen only once. Germline V gene sequence: CDR1 DFQATT, CDR2 SNEGSKA (reference sequence). The CDR3 loop spans 10 amino acids. Trimming shortened V by 2 bases and J by 10 bases, and 6 bases separated the two germline ends. The clonotype was recovered from a man between 18 and 35 years old who had recovered from COVID-19. The material sequenced was peripheral blood. The V and J genes are TRBV20-1 and TRBJ2-1; D gene unclear. The CDR3 DNA reads TGCAGTGCTAGATTGGAGGAGCAGTTCTTC. Translation: CSARLEEQFF.